The clone carrying this T cell receptor (beta chain) was observed at least ten times. Its specificity is not known. The CDR3 extends over 16 amino acids. J gave up 11 bases and V 0 bases, and 8 bases lay outside the gene matches. Germline assignment: CDR1 LGHDT and CDR2 YNNKEL (reference sequence). This record comes from a study of neurological immune-mediated disorders. Overall study results and limits: There were no CDR3 amino acid sequences shared by expanded clones across subjects, a result suggesting private repertoires in all groups.

The cDNA was generated by 5'RACE with 10-nucleotide random UMIs. MiXCR was run by TCRdb on the 5' RACE reads, yielding one entry per CDR3 protein. The sample has about 77,000 distinct CDR3 sequences; roughly 10% are singletons. This TCR came from a man aged 50 to 60 in good health. The chain uses TRBV3-1 and TRBJ1-6, with TRBD1 matching over 9 bases. The source material was PBMCs. In DNA form, the CDR3 reads TGTGCCAGCAGCCAAGATACAGGGGGCCGGGTACCACCCCTCCACTTT. Protein sequence: CASSQDTGGRVPPLHF.